The following is a TCR beta chain sequence with its context. What it recognizes is unknown. BIOMED2 TRB-A/B primer pools were used in multiplex TRB PCR. TCRdb reprocessed the multiplex PCR reads via MiXCR and lists one record per CDR3 protein. The table has 15,000 or so distinct CDR3 sequences, under 30% seen once. This record comes from a study of T and B cells in COVID-19 patients. Study information: In the active-infection cohort, about 90% of the roughly 20 patients had comorbidities linked to unfavorable COVID-19 outcome. Findings of the study overall: Patients with COVID-19 reportedly showed strongly skewed T cell receptor beta variable and joining gene usage.

TRB was amplified from around 250-460 ng of blood genomic DNA. There are 16 residues in the CDR3. Germline-derived CDR1 and CDR2 are SGHRS and YFSETQ. V was pared by 2 bases and J by 0 bases, with 12 bases between. The rearrangement joins TRBV5-1 to TRBJ2-1; tentatively, D is TRBD1 (5 bases). This sequence originates from a human donor who had recovered from COVID-19. Sequencing was carried out using blood. The CDR3 reads CASSFSQGSSYNEQFF. The DNA for the CDR3 is TGCGCCAGCAGCTTCTCGCAGGGATCCTCCTACAATGAGCAGTTCTTC.